This T cell receptor beta chain was found in a study of T cells in Graves' hyperthyroidism and ophthalmopathy. Progressors' blood was drawn at hyperthyroidism diagnosis, before ophthalmopathy symptoms. Worth noting for this clonotype: Its antigen is unknown.

V lost 6 bases to trimming and J lost 0 bases, with 19 bases between them. The CDR3 runs 17 residues. TCR beta CDR3 sequences were amplified from RNA transcripts. The HTBI primer set was used in a first-round RT-PCR of the TCR CDR3. TCRdb redid the calling of the multiplex PCR reads with MiXCR, one entry per CDR3 protein. This sample has 150,000 or so distinct CDR3 sequences, with around 20% found just once. General study points: The blood repertoire included most of the expanded thyroid clonotypes above 0.001.

Sequenced sample: blood. The chain combines TRBV12-3 or TRBV12-4 with TRBJ2-3; possible D gene TRBD2, 6 bases. This receptor was identified in a woman aged 50 to 60 with Graves' hyperthyroidism that later progressed to Graves' ophthalmopathy. CDR3 bases: TGTGCCAGCAGCCTTCAGAGTGGCGGGGAAAGCACAGATACGCAGTATTTT. As protein: CASSLQSGGESTDTQYF.